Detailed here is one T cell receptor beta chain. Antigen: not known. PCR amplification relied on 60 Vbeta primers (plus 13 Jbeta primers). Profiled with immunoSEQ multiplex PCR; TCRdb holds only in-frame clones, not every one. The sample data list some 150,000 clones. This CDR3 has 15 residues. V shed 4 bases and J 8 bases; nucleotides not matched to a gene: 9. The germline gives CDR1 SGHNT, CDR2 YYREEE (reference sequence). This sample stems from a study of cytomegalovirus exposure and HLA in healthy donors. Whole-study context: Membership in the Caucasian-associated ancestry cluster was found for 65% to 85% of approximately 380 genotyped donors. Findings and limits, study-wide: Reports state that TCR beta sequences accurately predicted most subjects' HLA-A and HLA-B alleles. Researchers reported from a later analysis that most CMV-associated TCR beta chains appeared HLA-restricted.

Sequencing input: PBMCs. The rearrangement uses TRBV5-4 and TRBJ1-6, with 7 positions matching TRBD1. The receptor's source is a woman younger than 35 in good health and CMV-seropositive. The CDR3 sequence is CASSPVQGGDSPLHF. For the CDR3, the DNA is TGTGCCAGCAGCCCCGTTCAGGGGGGTGATTCACCCCTCCACTTT.